This is a list of T cell receptor beta chains from one sample in a study of T cells in Graves' hyperthyroidism and ophthalmopathy. TCRdb independently ran MiXCR on the multiplex PCR reads; one entry per CDR3 protein. The table has approximately 690,000 distinct CDR3 sequences, more than 20% seen once. Sequenced sample: blood. These receptor sequences come from a man aged 30 to 45 with Graves' ophthalmopathy. Each CDR3 is given with its conserved first and last residue. The order of the fields is V gene, J gene, CDR3 protein.

TRBV6-1	TRBJ1-1	CASRRSVVNTEAFF
TRBV2	TRBJ2-1	CASRGRTGDYNEQFF
TRBV4-1	TRBJ2-7	CASSQDGVAPYEQYF
TRBV11-2	TRBJ1-2	CASSQVSGLYGYTF
TRBV2	TRBJ2-7	CASSLGTSWGEQYF
TRBV10-3	TRBJ2-1	CAISEGAAASSYNEQFF
TRBV7-2	TRBJ2-7	CASSLAPGLRDYEQYF
TRBV2	TRBJ2-2	CASRGGGTNTGELFF
TRBV6-2/TRBV6-3	TRBJ2-1	CASKIGPGGVYNEQFF
TRBV29-1	TRBJ1-2	CSVRGGDGYTF
TRBV5-1	TRBJ2-1	CASSRVQGLDEQFF
TRBV2	TRBJ2-7	CASPGMGSHEQYF
TRBV19	TRBJ2-2	CAAALRLAGGTGELFF
TRBV12-3/TRBV12-4	TRBJ1-1	CASSFWSTGNTEAFF
TRBV7-2	TRBJ2-7	CASSLARGPFYEQYF
TRBV9	TRBJ1-1	CASSSRGQGVTEAFF
TRBV9	TRBJ2-3	CASSVVSRIGDTQYF
TRBV20-1	TRBJ2-7	CSAQKGESGPSIYEQYF
TRBV4-3	TRBJ2-2	CASSQEATRLAGAPGELFF
TRBV6-1	TRBJ2-7	CASRRDYTGEQYF
TRBV19	TRBJ2-7	CASRPRQGPSYEQYF
TRBV12-5	TRBJ2-1	CASGPTGGFDNEQFF
TRBV3-1	TRBJ2-5	CASSHHDTQETQYF